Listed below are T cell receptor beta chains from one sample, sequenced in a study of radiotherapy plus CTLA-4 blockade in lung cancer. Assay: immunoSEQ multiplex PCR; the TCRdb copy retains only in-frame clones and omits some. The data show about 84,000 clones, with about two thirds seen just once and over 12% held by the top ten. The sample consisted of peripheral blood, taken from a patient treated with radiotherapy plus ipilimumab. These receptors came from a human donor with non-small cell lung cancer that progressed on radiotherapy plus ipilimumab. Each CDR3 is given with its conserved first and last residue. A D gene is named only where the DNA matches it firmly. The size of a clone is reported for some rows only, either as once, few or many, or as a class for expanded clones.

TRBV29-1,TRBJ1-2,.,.,CSGWVGYGYTF,TGCAGCGGCTGGGTGGGGTATGGCTACACCTTC
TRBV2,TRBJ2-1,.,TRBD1,CASSAGQGRNNEQFF,TGTGCCAGCAGCGCGGGACAGGGGAGGAACAATGAGCAGTTCTTC
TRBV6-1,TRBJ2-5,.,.,CASRGFRRHQETQYF,TGTGCCAGCAGAGGGTTCCGGCGGCACCAAGAGACCCAGTACTTC
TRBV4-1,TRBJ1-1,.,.,CASSQEISANTEAFF,TGCGCCAGCAGCCAAGAAATTTCCGCGAACACTGAAGCTTTCTTT
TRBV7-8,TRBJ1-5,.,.,CASSLRRQGSNQPQHF,TGTGCCAGCAGCTTAAGGCGGCAGGGGAGCAATCAGCCCCAGCATTTT
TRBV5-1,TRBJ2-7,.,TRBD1,CASSVTQGAYEQYF,TGCGCCAGCAGCGTAACGCAGGGGGCCTACGAGCAGTACTTC
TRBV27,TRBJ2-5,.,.,CASSDSQETQYF,TGTGCCAGCAGTGACAGTCAAGAGACCCAGTACTTC
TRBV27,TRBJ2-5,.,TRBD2,CASSLLGLAGGPGETQYF,TGTGCCAGCAGTTTATTGGGACTAGCGGGAGGGCCGGGAGAGACCCAGTACTTC
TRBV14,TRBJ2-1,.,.,CASSHGVGSHNEQFF,TGTGCCAGCAGCCACGGGGTGGGGTCCCACAATGAGCAGTTCTTC
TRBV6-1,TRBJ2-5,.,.,CASSEGAGKETQYF,TGTGCCAGCAGTGAAGGGGCAGGGAAGGAGACCCAGTACTTC
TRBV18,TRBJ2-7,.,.,CASSPRHGSYEQYF,TGTGCCAGCTCACCGCGGCACGGATCCTACGAGCAGTACTTC
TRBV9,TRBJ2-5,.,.,CASSVATAYQETQYF,TGTGCCAGCAGCGTAGCGACAGCCTACCAAGAGACCCAGTACTTC
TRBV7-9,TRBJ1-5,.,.,CASSFVHQPQHF,TGTGCCAGCAGCTTTGTCCATCAGCCCCAGCATTTT
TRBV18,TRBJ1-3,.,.,CASSPGPPESSGNTIYF,TGTGCCAGCTCGCCGGGCCCCCCTGAGAGCTCTGGAAACACCATATATTTT
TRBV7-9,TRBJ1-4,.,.,CASSLMGGEELFF,TGTGCCAGCAGCTTAATGGGTGGGGAGGAACTGTTTTTT
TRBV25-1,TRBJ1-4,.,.,CASSPRGATNEKLFF,TGTGCCAGCAGTCCACGGGGGGCCACCAATGAAAAACTGTTTTTT
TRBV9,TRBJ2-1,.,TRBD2,CASSAQTSGRGDEQFF,TGTGCCAGCAGCGCCCAGACTAGCGGGAGGGGCGATGAGCAGTTCTTC
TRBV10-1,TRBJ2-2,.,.,CASSEAGAGELFF,TGCGCCAGCAGTGAAGCAGGGGCCGGGGAGCTGTTTTTT
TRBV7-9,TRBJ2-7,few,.,CASSLDHWHLSSYEQYF,TGTGCCAGCAGCTTAGACCATTGGCACCTGAGCTCCTACGAGCAGTACTTC
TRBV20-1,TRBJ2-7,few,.,CSAGLGDMQYF,TGCAGTGCTGGCCTAGGGGACATGCAGTACTTC
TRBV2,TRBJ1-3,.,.,CASSDSGGLRNTIYF,TGTGCCAGCAGTGATTCAGGAGGGTTGCGAAACACCATATATTTT
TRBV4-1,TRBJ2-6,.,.,CASSPARAGANVLTF,TGCGCCAGCAGCCCCGCGAGGGCTGGGGCCAACGTCCTGACTTTC
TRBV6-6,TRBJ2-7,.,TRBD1,CASSYSETGGYF,TGTGCCAGCAGTTACTCGGAGACAGGGGGCTACTTC
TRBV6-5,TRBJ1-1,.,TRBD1,CASTPDREANTEAFF,TGTGCCAGCACCCCCGACAGGGAGGCGAACACTGAAGCTTTCTTT
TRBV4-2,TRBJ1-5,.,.,CASSQSDYSNQPQHF,TGTGCCAGCAGCCAGTCAGATTATAGCAATCAGCCCCAGCATTTT
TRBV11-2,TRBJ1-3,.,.,CASSPTHLSGVGNTIYF,TGTGCCAGCAGCCCTACCCACTTGTCGGGGGTTGGAAACACCATATATTTT
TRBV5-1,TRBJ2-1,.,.,CASSKDSYNEQFF,TGCGCCAGCAGTAAGGACTCCTACAATGAGCAGTTCTTC
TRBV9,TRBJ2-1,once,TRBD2,CASSVEVGGGGNEQFF,TGTGCCAGCAGCGTAGAGGTGGGGGGCGGGGGGAATGAGCAGTTCTTC
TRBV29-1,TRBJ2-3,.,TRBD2,CSVEGGLAGGTDTQYF,TGCAGCGTTGAAGGGGGACTAGCGGGAGGAACAGATACGCAGTATTTT
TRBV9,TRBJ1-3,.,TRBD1,CASSIDGQGGNTIYF,TGTGCCAGCAGCATAGACGGACAGGGCGGAAACACCATATATTTT
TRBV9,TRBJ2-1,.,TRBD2,CASSVASLAGDIEQFF,TGTGCCAGCAGCGTAGCTAGCCTAGCGGGAGACATTGAGCAGTTCTTC
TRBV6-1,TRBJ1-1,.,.,CASTPTGKGKEAFF,TGTGCCAGCACCCCCACTGGAAAGGGGAAGGAAGCTTTCTTT
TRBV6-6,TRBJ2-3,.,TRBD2,CASSTSLAGVLDTQYF,TGTGCCAGCAGTACTTCATTAGCGGGAGTTTTAGATACGCAGTATTTT
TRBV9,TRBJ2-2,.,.,CASSVGRSNTGELFF,TGTGCCAGCAGCGTCGGCAGGTCGAACACCGGGGAGCTGTTTTTT
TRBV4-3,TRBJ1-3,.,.,CASSQDSRNTIYF,TGCGCCAGCAGCCAAGATTCTCGAAACACCATATATTTT
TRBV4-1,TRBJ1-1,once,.,CASSGVGSEAFF,TGCGCCAGCAGCGGGGTGGGTTCTGAAGCTTTCTTT
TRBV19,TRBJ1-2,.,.,CASRWGEYGYTF,TGTGCCAGTAGATGGGGGGAATATGGCTACACCTTC
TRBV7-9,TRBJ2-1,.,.,CASSRMGGGSDRVNEQFF,TGTGCCAGCAGCCGCATGGGGGGCGGGAGTGATAGGGTCAATGAGCAGTTCTTC
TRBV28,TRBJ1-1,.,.,CASSLRTEDTEAFF,TGTGCCAGCAGTTTAAGAACGGAAGACACTGAAGCTTTCTTT
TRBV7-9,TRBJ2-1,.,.,CASSLGSRGEQFF,TGTGCCAGCAGCTTGGGGAGTAGGGGTGAGCAGTTCTTC
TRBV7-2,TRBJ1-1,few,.,CASSLGAVGEAFF,TGTGCCAGCAGCTTAGGAGCGGTGGGTGAAGCTTTCTTT
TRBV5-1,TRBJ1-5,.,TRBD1,CASSLTGGGNQPQHF,TGCGCCAGCAGCTTAACAGGGGGCGGCAATCAGCCCCAGCATTTT
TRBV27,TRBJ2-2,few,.,CASSLRAGNTGELFF,TGTGCCAGCAGTTTAAGAGCAGGGAACACCGGGGAGCTGTTTTTT